This TCR beta chain was identified in a study of T cells in Graves' hyperthyroidism and ophthalmopathy. The V and J ends lost 0 bases and 5 bases respectively, with 8 bases between them. The V gene's germline CDR1 is SEHNR and CDR2 FQNEAQ (reference sequence). CDR3 size: 15 residues. RNA transcripts served as the template for amplifying TCR beta CDR3 regions. First-round RT-PCR of the TCR CDR3 relied on the HTBI primer set. TCRdb re-derived calls from the multiplex PCR reads in MiXCR, one entry per CDR3 protein. Seen here are fewer than 500,000 distinct CDR3 sequences, about 15% observed once, and the top ten hold about 13%. This clonotype was seen a single time.

The chain recombines TRBV7-9 with TRBJ1-6; D is undetermined. The specimen sequenced was blood. This receptor was identified in a young man with Graves' ophthalmopathy. The CDR3 protein is CASSLAGTDNSPLHF. The DNA of the CDR3 is TGTGCCAGCAGCTTAGCAGGCACGGATAATTCACCCCTCCACTTT.